A selection of T cell receptor beta chains follows, all from one sample in a study of cytomegalovirus exposure and HLA in healthy donors. Profiling relied on immunoSEQ multiplex PCR, and the TCRdb table lists in-frame clones only, not all of them. This table holds a few hundred thousand clones, 77% found once. Material: PBMCs. These receptors came from a woman aged 60-75 years in good health and CMV-seropositive. CDR3s include the opening cysteine and the closing phenylalanine or tryptophan. The D gene is left open where the match is weak. For some rows the clone size is stated as once, few or many, or as a class when expanded; others skip it.

j_gene,d_gene,v_gene,abundance,CDR3aa,CDR3nt
TRBJ2-1,TRBD2,TRBV4-1,few,CASSQLGLAGGPRPTNEQFF,TGCGCCAGCAGCCAACTGGGACTAGCGGGGGGCCCCCGACCTACGAATGAGCAGTTCTTC
TRBJ1-2,TRBD1,TRBV7-2,-,CASRRGTEYGYTF,TGTGCCAGCAGGAGGGGGACAGAGTATGGCTACACCTTC
TRBJ2-5,TRBD2,TRBV7-9,-,CASSFGGGVETQYF,TGTGCCAGCAGCTTTGGTGGGGGGGTGGAGACCCAGTACTTC
TRBJ2-7,TRBD1,TRBV2,-,CASSEGGQFYEQYF,TGTGCCAGCAGTGAAGGGGGACAGTTCTACGAGCAGTACTTC
TRBJ1-3,-,TRBV18,-,CASSPELSGNTIYF,TGTGCCAGCTCACCCGAGCTCTCTGGAAACACCATATATTTT
TRBJ2-7,-,TRBV6-1,-,CASSEGGGPYEQYF,TGTGCCAGCAGTGAGGGGGGAGGACCCTACGAGCAGTACTTC
TRBJ2-1,TRBD2,TRBV5-6,-,CASSDGTSGSNEQFF,TGTGCCAGCAGCGACGGGACTAGCGGGAGCAATGAGCAGTTCTTC
TRBJ1-2,-,TRBV5-8,-,CASSPSYRTGYTF,TGTGCCAGCAGCCCATCATACCGTACAGGCTACACCTTC
TRBJ2-5,-,TRBV11-2,-,CASSLGQMYQETQYF,TGTGCCAGCAGCTTGGGGCAGATGTACCAAGAGACCCAGTACTTC
TRBJ2-7,-,TRBV18,-,CASSPPNGALYSYEQYF,TGTGCCAGCTCACCACCGAATGGGGCCCTATACTCCTACGAGCAGTACTTC
TRBJ2-7,TRBD1,TRBV4-1,-,CASSQARDRVSYEQYF,TGCGCCAGCAGCCAAGCGCGGGACAGGGTCTCCTACGAGCAGTACTTC
TRBJ2-1,TRBD2,TRBV29-1,-,CSVDTGGSYNEQFF,TGCAGCGTTGACACGGGGGGCTCCTACAATGAGCAGTTCTTC
TRBJ1-1,-,TRBV5-1,-,CASSFAAKNTEAFF,TGCGCCAGCAGCTTTGCAGCGAAGAACACTGAAGCTTTCTTT
TRBJ1-1,-,TRBV5-6,-,CASTPEGWDTEAFF,TGTGCCAGCACCCCGGAGGGGTGGGACACTGAAGCTTTCTTT
TRBJ2-3,TRBD2,TRBV5-1,-,CASSLLPGLASTDTQYF,TGCGCCAGCAGCTTACTTCCGGGACTAGCTAGCACAGATACGCAGTATTTT
TRBJ2-1,-,TRBV27,-,CASSSNHKDGNEQFF,TGTGCCAGCAGTTCCAACCACAAAGACGGGAATGAGCAGTTCTTC
TRBJ2-6,TRBD1,TRBV7-2,-,CASSPRTGPGGANVLTF,TGTGCCAGCAGCCCGCGGACAGGCCCTGGTGGGGCCAACGTCCTGACTTTC
TRBJ2-7,TRBD1,TRBV9,-,CASSEGAGGYEQYF,TGTGCCAGCAGCGAGGGGGCTGGGGGCTACGAGCAGTACTTC
TRBJ2-5,-,TRBV7-3,-,CASSPGGRETQYF,TGTGCCAGCAGCCCCGGAGGGAGAGAGACCCAGTACTTC
TRBJ1-5,-,TRBV15,once,CATSRAFSPQHF,TGTGCCACCAGCAGGGCCTTTTCTCCCCAGCATTTT
TRBJ1-6,TRBD1,TRBV5-1,-,CASSLVPGQGSSYNSPLHF,TGCGCCAGCAGCTTGGTTCCGGGACAGGGGAGCTCCTATAATTCACCCCTCCACTTT
TRBJ2-5,TRBD2,TRBV5-4,-,CASSSGSGGAVKTQYF,TGTGCCAGCAGCTCGGGTAGCGGGGGGGCGGTGAAGACCCAGTACTTC
TRBJ2-3,-,TRBV5-1,once,CASSFRGNTDTQYF,TGCGCCAGCAGCTTCCGGGGTAACACAGATACGCAGTATTTT
TRBJ1-5,TRBD1,TRBV7-3,-,CASSSDRDQPQHF,TGTGCCAGCAGCAGCGACAGGGACCAGCCCCAGCATTTT
TRBJ1-1,-,TRBV19,-,CASSGRGGSTEAFF,TGTGCCAGTAGTGGCAGGGGCGGTAGCACTGAAGCTTTCTTT
TRBJ2-5,-,TRBV5-4,-,CASSSPREGAVETQYF,TGTGCCAGCAGCTCACCCCGGGAGGGGGCCGTGGAGACCCAGTACTTC
TRBJ1-2,-,TRBV29-1,-,CSVEVTEHGYTF,TGCAGCGTTGAAGTTACTGAACATGGCTACACCTTC
TRBJ1-5,-,TRBV7-2,few,CASSLAGKEQPQHF,TGTGCCAGCAGCTTGGCAGGGAAGGAGCAGCCCCAGCATTTT
TRBJ2-7,-,TRBV14,-,CASSQATGYEQYF,TGTGCCAGCAGCCAAGCGACTGGCTACGAGCAGTACTTC
TRBJ2-5,-,TRBV5-1,-,CASSWQGLKRRRETQYF,TGCGCCAGCAGCTGGCAGGGGTTGAAGAGGCGGCGAGAGACCCAGTACTTC
TRBJ2-1,-,TRBV5-1,-,CASSFVGAGWGGEQFF,TGCGCCAGCAGCTTCGTTGGGGCGGGATGGGGCGGTGAGCAGTTCTTC
TRBJ1-1,-,TRBV19,-,CASSLYGARGGYTEAFF,TGTGCCAGTAGTCTGTATGGGGCAAGAGGGGGATACACTGAAGCTTTCTTT
TRBJ1-3,-,TRBV30,-,CAWTVTVSGNTIYF,TGTGCCTGGACGGTCACCGTCTCTGGAAACACCATATATTTT
TRBJ2-1,-,TRBV5-1,-,CASSPQLASYNEQFF,TGCGCCAGCAGCCCCCAACTAGCCTCCTACAATGAGCAGTTCTTC
TRBJ2-1,TRBD2,TRBV5-4,-,CASSGRLAGAFNEQFF,TGTGCCAGCAGCGGCCGACTAGCGGGAGCCTTCAATGAGCAGTTCTTC
TRBJ2-7,TRBD1,TRBV6-5,-,CASSRGTGVGEQYF,TGTGCCAGCAGCCGCGGGACAGGGGTAGGCGAGCAGTACTTC
TRBJ1-1,-,TRBV2,once,CASSEGGLEAFF,TGTGCCAGCAGTGAGGGGGGGCTGGAAGCTTTCTTT
TRBJ1-6,-,TRBV4-3,few,CASSQDHPGGGSPLHF,TGCGCCAGCAGCCAAGATCACCCGGGTGGTGGGTCACCCCTCCACTTT
TRBJ2-5,-,TRBV7-9,-,CASSLQGQQYF,TGTGCCAGCAGCTTACAGGGGCAGCAGTACTTC
TRBJ2-2,TRBD1,TRBV5-1,-,CASSLEATGFAGELFF,TGCGCCAGCAGCTTGGAGGCGACAGGGTTCGCCGGGGAGCTGTTTTTT
TRBJ1-1,-,TRBV29-1,-,CSVVLRNEAFF,TGCAGCGTTGTTTTGCGTAATGAAGCTTTCTTT
TRBJ1-5,-,TRBV18,-,CASSPGRDQPQHF,TGTGCCAGCTCACCAGGGCGAGATCAGCCCCAGCATTTT
TRBJ2-5,-,TRBV28,-,CASSPGQLWETQYF,TGTGCCAGCAGCCCCGGACAGCTATGGGAGACCCAGTACTTC